A single T cell receptor beta chain is shown here with its context. Its target is not known. Amplification used 60 Vbeta primers and 13 Jbeta primers. Sequenced by immunoSEQ multiplex PCR; TCRdb stores in-frame clones only, minus some. The sample yields around 150,000 clones, roughly 87% seen once. The V segment lost 5 bases and the J segment 8 bases; nucleotides outside the gene matches: 8. CDR3 length: 15 amino acids. Germline V gives CDR1 MNHNY, CDR2 SVGAGI (reference sequence). This entry belongs to a study of cytomegalovirus exposure and HLA in healthy donors. The study, taken as a whole, reports: The productive fraction for most TCR beta V segments was about 90% or about 30% in an earlier analysis. Cytomegalovirus association was assigned to more than 150 TCR beta chains.

What was sequenced was PBMCs. This rearrangement joins TRBV6-6 to TRBJ2-1; 11 positions match TRBD2. This TCR came from a woman in her forties in good health and CMV-seronegative. CDR3 loop: CASSPGTSGQYEQFF. The CDR3 DNA is TGTGCCAGCAGTCCCGGGACTAGCGGACAATATGAGCAGTTCTTC.